These 7 T cell receptor beta chains originate from one sample sequenced in a study of identical twins. TCRdb re-derived calls from the 5' RACE reads in MiXCR, one entry per CDR3 protein. In the table there are roughly 540,000 distinct CDR3 sequences, under 25% of which are singletons. This same sample was also part of a study on T cells expressing NK-cell markers.

The sequenced sample was CD4+ T cells sorted from blood. Receptor source: a woman younger than 35 in good health.

This clonotype was seen more than once but under ten times. This sequence joins TRBV7-2 and TRBJ1-2, with 7 bases that match TRBD1. The CDR3 runs to 14 residues. From germline, CDR1 is SGHTA and CDR2 FQGNSA. V shed 3 bases, J shed 2 bases, and the junction held 3 bases outside the gene matches. Here the CDR3 DNA reads TGTGCCAGCAGCTTCCAGGGGGACAACTATGGCTACACCTTC. It translates to CASSFQGDNYGYTF.

The gene calls are TRBV15 and TRBJ2-7; D remains ambiguous. Germline CDR1 reads LNHNV; CDR2 reads YYDKDF (reference sequence). With 6 bases removed from V and 4 bases from J, the gap between germline ends came to 13 bases. The CDR3 has 13 amino acids. The CDR3 region is CATRSGASYEQYF. DNA for the CDR3: TGTGCCACCAGATCCGGAGCCTCATACGAGCAGTACTTC.

Turning to this clonotype: Germline is not matched at one junction end, which may reflect a read error. The V and J genes are TRBV3-1 and TRBJ2-2, with D perhaps TRBD1 (5 bases). This CDR3 contains 12 residues. Germline V gene lookup returns CDR1 LGHDT and CDR2 YNNKEL (reference sequence). The CDR3 region is CASSQVGAEQLF. CDR3 nucleotides: TGTGCCAGCAGCCAAGTTGGGGCCGAGCAGCTTTTT.

The rearrangement joins TRBV11-3 to TRBJ2-7; D tentatively fits TRBD1 or TRBD2 (6 bases each). Germline V gives CDR1 SGHNT, CDR2 YENEEA. This CDR3 region has 14 residues. V lost 1 base, J lost 12 bases, and 19 bases lay in between. The CDR3 DNA follows: TGTGCCAGCAGCTTAGTGGGGGGATCGGGACAAGTGTACTTC. This translates into CASSLVGGSGQVYF.

V is TRBV28 and J is TRBJ2-1; D not certain. CDR3 length equals 13 residues. V lost 6 bases to trimming and J lost 4 bases, with 10 bases between them. CDR1 and CDR2 (germline): MDHEN, SYDVKM. Written as DNA, the CDR3 is TGTGCCAGCAGGACTTTGGGGTACAATGAGCAGTTCTTC. Residues: CASRTLGYNEQFF.

The rearrangement joins TRBV6-5 to TRBJ1-2; perhaps TRBD1 as D (6 bases). This CDR3 contains 14 residues. V was shortened by 3 bases and J by 4 bases, with 12 bases between the two germline ends. CDR1 is MNHEY and CDR2 is SVGAGI in the germline V gene. In nucleotides, the CDR3 is TGTGCCAGCAGTTATATGAGGGGGGGCTATGGCTACACCTTC. As protein: CASSYMRGGYGYTF.

This clonotype showed up many times. The chain employs TRBV6-1 and TRBJ1-1, with 7 bases aligning to TRBD1. The CDR3 spans 13 residues. CDR1 is MNHNS and CDR2 is SASEGT in the germline V gene. V gave up 5 bases and J gave up 7 bases; unmatched junction bases: 7. CDR3 in amino acids: CASSIGGGFEAFF. As DNA, the CDR3 is TGTGCCAGCAGTATAGGGGGCGGGTTTGAAGCTTTCTTT.